A selection of T cell receptor beta chains follows, all from one sample in a study of PD-1 blockade in classical Hodgkin lymphoma. Assay used: immunoSEQ multiplex PCR; TCRdb lists only in-frame clones, some missing. The table includes 17,000 or so clones, less than 70% detected once. The sequenced sample was peripheral blood mononuclear cells (PBMCs), obtained before the fourth cycle of nivolumab. The receptors come from a human donor with classical Hodgkin lymphoma. CDR3s include the opening cysteine and the closing phenylalanine or tryptophan. Fields, in order: CDR3 length, clone size, D gene, J gene, V gene, CDR3 DNA, CDR3 protein. The D gene is left open where the match is weak. A row's size may be missing; if present it is once, few, many or a size class.

CDR3 length: 15; clone size: .; D gene: TRBD2; J gene: TRBJ2-7; V gene: TRBV9; CDR3 DNA: TGTGCCAGCAGCGTAGGGGGCGGGAGAAGTTACGAGCAGTACTTC; CDR3 protein: CASSVGGGRSYEQYF
CDR3 length: 13; clone size: .; D gene: TRBD1; J gene: TRBJ2-7; V gene: TRBV27; CDR3 DNA: TGTGCCAGCAGTACCAGGGGGATCTACGAGCAGTACTTC; CDR3 protein: CASSTRGIYEQYF
CDR3 length: 14; clone size: .; D gene: .; J gene: TRBJ2-1; V gene: TRBV9; CDR3 DNA: TGTGCCAGCAGCGTAGTCGGACAGCCCAATGAGCAGTTCTTC; CDR3 protein: CASSVVGQPNEQFF
CDR3 length: 19; clone size: once; D gene: TRBD1; J gene: TRBJ1-2; V gene: TRBV7-8; CDR3 DNA: TGTGCCAGCAGCTTAGGTTCAAGGGCCGACAGGGTGGGTGACTATGGCTACACCTTC; CDR3 protein: CASSLGSRADRVGDYGYTF
CDR3 length: 14; clone size: .; D gene: .; J gene: TRBJ2-2; V gene: TRBV2; CDR3 DNA: TGTGCCAGCAGCACTAGCCGAAGCGCCGGGGAGCTGTTTTTT; CDR3 protein: CASSTSRSAGELFF
CDR3 length: 15; clone size: .; D gene: .; J gene: TRBJ1-4; V gene: TRBV5-1; CDR3 DNA: TGCGCCAGCAGCTTGGGACTCGGGGACCGGGAAAAACTGTTTTTT; CDR3 protein: CASSLGLGDREKLFF
CDR3 length: 16; clone size: few; D gene: .; J gene: TRBJ2-6; V gene: TRBV16; CDR3 DNA: TGTGCCAGCAGCCAAGGTCATAGGGCTGGGGCCAACGTCCTGACTTTC; CDR3 protein: CASSQGHRAGANVLTF
CDR3 length: 14; clone size: .; D gene: .; J gene: TRBJ1-2; V gene: TRBV7-9; CDR3 DNA: TGTGCCAGCAGCCCACTGACTATGATCTATGGCTACACCTTC; CDR3 protein: CASSPLTMIYGYTF
CDR3 length: 15; clone size: .; D gene: .; J gene: TRBJ2-1; V gene: TRBV9; CDR3 DNA: TGTGCCAGCAGCCCTCGACTTAGCTCCTACAATGAGCAGTTCTTC; CDR3 protein: CASSPRLSSYNEQFF
CDR3 length: 16; clone size: .; D gene: .; J gene: TRBJ2-7; V gene: TRBV7-2; CDR3 DNA: TGTGCCAGCAGCTTGTCCTGGGGAGGAAGCTCCTACGAGCAGTACTTC; CDR3 protein: CASSLSWGGSSYEQYF
CDR3 length: 16; clone size: .; D gene: TRBD2; J gene: TRBJ2-1; V gene: TRBV7-9; CDR3 DNA: TGTGCCAGCAGCTTGTTGAAGGGGACTAAGGTGTATGAGCAGTTCTTC; CDR3 protein: CASSLLKGTKVYEQFF
CDR3 length: 15; clone size: .; D gene: .; J gene: TRBJ2-2; V gene: TRBV5-1; CDR3 DNA: TGCGCCAGCAGCTTGACGCAATTGAACACCGGGGAGCTGTTTTTT; CDR3 protein: CASSLTQLNTGELFF
CDR3 length: 12; clone size: .; D gene: .; J gene: TRBJ2-5; V gene: TRBV19; CDR3 DNA: TGTGCCAGTAGTATGGCTATGGGGACCCAGTACTTC; CDR3 protein: CASSMAMGTQYF
CDR3 length: 15; clone size: .; D gene: TRBD1; J gene: TRBJ1-1; V gene: TRBV2; CDR3 DNA: TGTGCCAGCATTTCCGGGACAGGAGGTAGCACTGAAGCTTTCTTT; CDR3 protein: CASISGTGGSTEAFF
CDR3 length: 12; clone size: .; D gene: .; J gene: TRBJ2-1; V gene: TRBV7-2; CDR3 DNA: TGTGCCAGCAGCCGACCTCGGTATGAGCAGTTCTTC; CDR3 protein: CASSRPRYEQFF
CDR3 length: 18; clone size: few; D gene: TRBD2; J gene: TRBJ2-5; V gene: TRBV7-2; CDR3 DNA: TGTGCCAGCAGCGACAAGGCGACTAGCGGGAGGAGTTGGGAGACCCAGTACTTC; CDR3 protein: CASSDKATSGRSWETQYF
CDR3 length: 12; clone size: few; D gene: .; J gene: TRBJ2-7; V gene: TRBV6-1; CDR3 DNA: TGTGCCAGCAAAGAACAGTCCTACGAGCAGTACTTC; CDR3 protein: CASKEQSYEQYF
CDR3 length: 13; clone size: few; D gene: .; J gene: TRBJ1-4; V gene: TRBV15; CDR3 DNA: TGTGCCACCAGCAGAGCAGGGAATGAAAAACTGTTTTTT; CDR3 protein: CATSRAGNEKLFF